This T cell receptor beta chain was documented in a study of long-term antiretroviral therapy in people with HIV. Overall study findings and caveats: Within the repertoire, clones expanded before ART were dominant at all time points.

In the case of this clone: Antigen: not known.

They ran version v3.0 of the immunoSEQ assay at survey level. Measured with immunoSEQ multiplex PCR; TCRdb has only the in-frame clones, and not every one. The sample contains around 30,000 clones, about 93% of which appear only once. This specimen was unsorted PBMCs, taken 6.2 years after starting antiretroviral therapy. The receptor's source is a man aged 40-50 years with HIV.

CDR3 sequence: CASEHRGRGYGYTF. CDR3 nucleotides: TGTGCCAGCGAGCATAGGGGGCGGGGCTATGGCTACACCTTC. This sequence joins TRBV28 and TRBJ1-2; 7 nucleotides agree with TRBD1. V shed 8 bases and J 4 bases; nucleotides not matched to a gene: 10. The germline V gene has CDR1 MDHEN and CDR2 SYDVKM. The CDR3 runs to 14 residues.